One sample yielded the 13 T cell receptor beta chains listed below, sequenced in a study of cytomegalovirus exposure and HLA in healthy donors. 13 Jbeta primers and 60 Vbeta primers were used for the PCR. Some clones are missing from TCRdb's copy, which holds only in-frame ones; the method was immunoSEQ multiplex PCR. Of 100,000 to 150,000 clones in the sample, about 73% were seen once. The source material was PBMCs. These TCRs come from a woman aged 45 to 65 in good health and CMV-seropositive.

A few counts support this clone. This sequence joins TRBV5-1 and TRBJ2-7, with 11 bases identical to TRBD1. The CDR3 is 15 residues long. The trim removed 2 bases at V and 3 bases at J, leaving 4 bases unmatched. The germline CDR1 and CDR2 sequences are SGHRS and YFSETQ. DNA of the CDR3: TGCGCCAGCAGCTTAGGGACAGGGGGGGGCTACGAGCAGTACTTC. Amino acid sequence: CASSLGTGGGYEQYF. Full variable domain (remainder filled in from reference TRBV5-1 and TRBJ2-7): KAGVTQTPRYLIKTRGQQVTLSCSPISGHRSVSWYQQTPGQGLQFLFEYFSETQRNKGNFPGRFSGRQFSNSRSEMNVSTLELGDSALYLCASSLGTGGGYEQYFGPGTRLTVT.

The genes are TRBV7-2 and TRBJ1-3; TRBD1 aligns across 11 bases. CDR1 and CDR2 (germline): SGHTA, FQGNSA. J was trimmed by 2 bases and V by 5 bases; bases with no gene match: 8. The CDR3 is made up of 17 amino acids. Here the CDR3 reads CASSPNPGQGAGNTIYF. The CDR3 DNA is TGTGCCAGCAGCCCAAACCCGGGACAGGGGGCTGGAAACACCATATATTTT. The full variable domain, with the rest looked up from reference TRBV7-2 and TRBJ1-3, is GAGVSQSPSNKVTEKGKDVELRCDPISGHTALYWYRQSLGQGLEFLIYFQGNSAPDKSGLPSDRFSAERTGGSVSTLTIQRTQQEDSAVYLCASSPNPGQGAGNTIYFGEGSWLTVV.

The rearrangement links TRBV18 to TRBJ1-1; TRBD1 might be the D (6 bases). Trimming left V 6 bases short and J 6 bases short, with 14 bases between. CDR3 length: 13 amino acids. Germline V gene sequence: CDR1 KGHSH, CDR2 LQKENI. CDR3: CASSETGNAEAFF. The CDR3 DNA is TGTGCCAGCTCGGAAACAGGGAATGCTGAAGCTTTCTTT.

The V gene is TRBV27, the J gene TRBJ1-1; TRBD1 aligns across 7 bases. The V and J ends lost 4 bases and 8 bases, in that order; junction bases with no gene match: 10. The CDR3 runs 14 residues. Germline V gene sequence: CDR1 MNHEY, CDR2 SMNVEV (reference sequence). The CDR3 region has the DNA TGTGCCAGCAGTTCTTGGGACAGTCAGGGAGAAGCTTTCTTT. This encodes CASSSWDSQGEAFF.

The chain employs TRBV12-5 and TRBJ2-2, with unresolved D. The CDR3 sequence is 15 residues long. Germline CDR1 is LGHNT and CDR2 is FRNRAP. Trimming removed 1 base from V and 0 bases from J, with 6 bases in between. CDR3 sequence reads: CASGLGGANTGELFF. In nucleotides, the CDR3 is TGTGCTAGTGGTTTGGGAGGTGCGAACACCGGGGAGCTGTTTTTT.

The CDR3 DNA is TGTGCCACCAGCAAGGGGGCCTACAATGAGCAGTTCTTC. Its protein is CATSKGAYNEQFF. The genes are TRBV15 and TRBJ2-1; a weak D match, TRBD1 (6 bases). Germline CDR1 and CDR2: LNHNV and YYDKDF (reference sequence). V was pared by 4 bases and J by 2 bases, with 6 bases between. The CDR3 spans 13 residues.

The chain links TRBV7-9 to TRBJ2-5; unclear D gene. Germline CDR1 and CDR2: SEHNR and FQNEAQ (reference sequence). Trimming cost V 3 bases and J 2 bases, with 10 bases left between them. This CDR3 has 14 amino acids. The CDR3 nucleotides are TGTGCCAGCAGCTTTGAGTACAGTCAAGAGACCCAGTACTTC. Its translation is CASSFEYSQETQYF.

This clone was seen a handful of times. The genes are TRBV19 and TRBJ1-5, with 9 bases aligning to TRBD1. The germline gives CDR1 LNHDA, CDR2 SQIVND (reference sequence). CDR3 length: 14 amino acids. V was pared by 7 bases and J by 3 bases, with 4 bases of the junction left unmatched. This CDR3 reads CASTGQGPNQPQHF. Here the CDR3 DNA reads TGTGCCAGTACCGGACAGGGGCCCAATCAGCCCCAGCATTTT.

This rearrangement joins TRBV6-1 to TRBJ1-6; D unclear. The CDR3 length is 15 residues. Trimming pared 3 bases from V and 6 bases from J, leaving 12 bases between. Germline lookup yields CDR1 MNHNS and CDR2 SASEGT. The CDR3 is CASSDPPLTNSPLHF. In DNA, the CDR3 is TGTGCCAGCAGTGACCCGCCTCTAACTAATTCACCCCTCCACTTT.

CDR3 coding DNA: TGTGCCTGCCAGGGACAGTACCAAGAGACCCAGTACTTC. Protein: CACQGQYQETQYF. This sequence joins TRBV30 and TRBJ2-5; 7 positions match TRBD1. V was pared by 6 bases and J by 0 bases, with 4 bases of the junction left unmatched. The length of the CDR3 is 13 residues. Germline assignment: CDR1 GTSNPN and CDR2 SVGIG (reference sequence).

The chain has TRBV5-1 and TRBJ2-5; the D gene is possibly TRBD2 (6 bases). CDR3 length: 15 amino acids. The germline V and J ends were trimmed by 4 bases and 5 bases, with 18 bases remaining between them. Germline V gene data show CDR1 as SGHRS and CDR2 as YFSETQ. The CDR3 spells CASSPEGRAGETQYF. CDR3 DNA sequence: TGCGCCAGCAGCCCGGAGGGCAGGGCGGGGGAGACCCAGTACTTC.

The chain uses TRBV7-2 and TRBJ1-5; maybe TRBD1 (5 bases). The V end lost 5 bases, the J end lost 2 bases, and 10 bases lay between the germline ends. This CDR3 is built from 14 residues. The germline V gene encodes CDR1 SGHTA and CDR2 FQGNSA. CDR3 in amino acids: CASSGGGGNQPQHF. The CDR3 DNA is TGTGCCAGCAGCGGGGGGGGAGGCAATCAGCCCCAGCATTTT.

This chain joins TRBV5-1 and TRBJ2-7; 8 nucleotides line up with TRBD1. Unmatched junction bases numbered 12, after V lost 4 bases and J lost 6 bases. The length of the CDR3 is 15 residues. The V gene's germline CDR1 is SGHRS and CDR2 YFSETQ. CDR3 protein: CASSPYRGEPSEQYF. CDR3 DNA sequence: TGCGCCAGCAGCCCCTACAGGGGGGAACCTTCCGAGCAGTACTTC. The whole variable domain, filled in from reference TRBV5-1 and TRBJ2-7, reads KAGVTQTPRYLIKTRGQQVTLSCSPISGHRSVSWYQQTPGQGLQFLFEYFSETQRNKGNFPGRFSGRQFSNSRSEMNVSTLELGDSALYLCASSPYRGEPSEQYFGPGTRLTVT.